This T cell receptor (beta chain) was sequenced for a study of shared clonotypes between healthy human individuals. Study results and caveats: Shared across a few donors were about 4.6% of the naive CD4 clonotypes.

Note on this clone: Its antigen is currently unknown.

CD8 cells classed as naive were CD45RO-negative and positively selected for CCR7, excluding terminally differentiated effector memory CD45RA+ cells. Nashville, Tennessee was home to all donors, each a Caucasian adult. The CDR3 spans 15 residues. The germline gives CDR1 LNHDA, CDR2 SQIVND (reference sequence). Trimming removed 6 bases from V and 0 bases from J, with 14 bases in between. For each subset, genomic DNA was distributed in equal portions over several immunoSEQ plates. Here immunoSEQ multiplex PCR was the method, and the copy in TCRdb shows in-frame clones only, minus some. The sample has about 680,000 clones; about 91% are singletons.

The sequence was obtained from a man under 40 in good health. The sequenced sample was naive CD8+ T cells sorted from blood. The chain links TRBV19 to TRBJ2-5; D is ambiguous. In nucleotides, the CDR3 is TGTGCCAGTAGCACCCCAACTGATAACCAAGAGACCCAGTACTTC. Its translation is CASSTPTDNQETQYF.